This TCR beta chain came from a study of OX40 agonist ivuxolimab in advanced cancers. Sequencing used immunoSEQ multiplex PCR; TCRdb keeps in-frame clones, though not all of them. This table has roughly 75,000 clones, over 85% appearing once. Worth noting for this clone: Its antigen is still unknown.

Whole-study findings and limits: Clonal expansion in partial responders at 0.1-3.0 mg/kg ranked among the lowest.

CDR3 length: 16 amino acids. V dropped 5 bases and J dropped 0 bases, with 14 bases sitting between them. Germline V gene data show CDR1 as LNHDA and CDR2 as SQIVND (reference sequence). This TCR came from an adult with an advanced solid tumor such as melanoma, head and neck, liver or kidney cancer. Specimen: CD4+ or CD8+ T cells sorted from blood, collected in a trial of the OX40 agonist ivuxolimab. The V and J genes are TRBV19 and TRBJ1-5; tentatively, D is TRBD1 (6 bases). CDR3 loop: CASSEQGGGSNQPQHF. CDR3 DNA sequence: TGTGCCAGTAGTGAACAGGGCGGGGGTAGCAATCAGCCCCAGCATTTT. Full variable domain (outside the CDR3, taken from reference TRBV19 and TRBJ1-5): DGGITQSPKYLFRKEGQNVTLSCEQNLNHDAMYWYRQDPGQGLRLIYYSQIVNDFQKGDIAEGYSVSREKKESFPLTVTSAQKNPTAFYLCASSEQGGGSNQPQHFGDGTRLSIL.